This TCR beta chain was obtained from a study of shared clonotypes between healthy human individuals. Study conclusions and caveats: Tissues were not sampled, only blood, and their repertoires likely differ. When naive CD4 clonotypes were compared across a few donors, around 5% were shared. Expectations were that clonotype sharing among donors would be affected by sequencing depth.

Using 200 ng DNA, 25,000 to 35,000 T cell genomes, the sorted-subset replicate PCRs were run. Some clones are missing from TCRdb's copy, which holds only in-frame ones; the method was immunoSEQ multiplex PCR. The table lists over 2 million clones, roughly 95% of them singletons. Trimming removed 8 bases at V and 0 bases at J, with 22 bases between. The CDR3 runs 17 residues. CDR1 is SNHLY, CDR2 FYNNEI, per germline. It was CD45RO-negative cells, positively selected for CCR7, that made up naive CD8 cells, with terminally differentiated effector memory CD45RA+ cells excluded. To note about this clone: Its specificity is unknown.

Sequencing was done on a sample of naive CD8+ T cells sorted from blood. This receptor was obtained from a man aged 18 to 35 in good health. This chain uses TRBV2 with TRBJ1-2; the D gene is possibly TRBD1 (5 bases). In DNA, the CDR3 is TGTGCCAGCCGCAAGGCGGTGCAGGGAGGGACTAACTATGGCTACACCTTC. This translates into CASRKAVQGGTNYGYTF.